The present T cell receptor (beta chain) was sequenced within a study of blood T cell repertoires in COVID-19. The overall study: The United States, Italy and Spain provided the acute and convalescent COVID-19 samples.

Original processing notes: From reference gene primer amplification, estimates of nucleated cell counts were derived. Sequencing was performed with immunoSEQ multiplex PCR; in TCRdb, only in-frame clones are kept and a portion is missing. The DNA was the basis for D and trimming; V, J and clone size are from that table. The top ten clones hold 3% to 3.5% of a sample with approximately 150,000 clones, roughly four fifths of them seen once. Trimming removed 4 bases from V and 3 bases from J, with 10 bases in between. Germline assignment: CDR1 MNHNY and CDR2 SVGAGI (reference sequence). This CDR3 region has 13 residues.

The rearrangement uses TRBV6-6 and TRBJ2-7, with TRBD1 as a possible D gene (6 bases). The specimen was PBMCs or T cells enriched from blood (not recorded which). This receptor was taken from a woman between 50 and 59 years old with acute COVID-19. The CDR3 DNA reads as TGTGCCAGCAGTTCCGGACAGCGCTACGAGCAGTACTTC. Protein sequence: CASSSGQRYEQYF.